These 30 T cell receptor beta chains were all obtained from the same sample, sequenced in a study of CD8+ T cells in alopecia areata. cDNA serving as the sequencing template came from extracted, reverse transcribed RNA. Data came from immunoSEQ multiplex PCR; TCRdb stores just in-frame clones and leaves some out. The data show a few hundred thousand clones, more than 30% seen once. Treatment meaning: oral pan-JAK inhibitor, 5-10 mg twice daily. The sample consisted of CD4+ T cells sorted from blood, taken at approximately week 30, from a patient treated with tofacitinib. These TCRs come from a human donor with alopecia areata.

This chain links TRBV7-9 with TRBJ1-2; D may be TRBD1 (6 bases). The CDR3 length is 13 residues. Trimming took 6 bases from V and 12 from J, leaving 20 bases between them. From germline, CDR1 is SEHNR and CDR2 FQNEAQ (reference sequence). CDR3 in DNA: TGTGCCAGCAGTCGCATGGGAAAGGGGGTCCACACCTTC. It yields the protein CASSRMGKGVHTF.

This chain connects TRBV9 to TRBJ2-4; a weak D match, TRBD1 (7 bases). Germline CDR1 reads SGDLS; CDR2 reads YYNGEE. The CDR3 has 19 residues. V gave up 3 bases and J gave up 2 bases, with 24 bases separating them. CDR3 nucleotide sequence: TGTGCCAGCAGCGCGGGACCAGGGGGGCGGGTTGTGACCAAAAACATTCAGTACTTC. It is translated as CASSAGPGGRVVTKNIQYF. The whole variable domain, filled in from reference TRBV9 and TRBJ2-4, reads DSGVTQTPKHLITATGQRVTLRCSPRSGDLSVYWYQQSLDQGLQFLIQYYNGEERAKGNILERFSAQQFPDLHSELNLSSLELGDSALYFCASSAGPGGRVVTKNIQYFGAGTRLSVL.

This clone was counted between two and nine times. The chain combines TRBV27 with TRBJ2-6; 7 bases fit TRBD2. This CDR3 spans 15 amino acids. Germline assignment: CDR1 MNHEY and CDR2 SMNVEV (reference sequence). The J segment lost 2 bases and the V segment lost 7 bases, leaving 5 bases of the junction unmatched. The CDR3 is CASMFGGAGANVLTF. The DNA for the CDR3 is TGTGCCAGCATGTTTGGGGGGGCTGGGGCCAACGTCCTGACTTTC.

The rearrangement joins TRBV5-1 to TRBJ2-1; no definite D call. The V end was cut by 0 bases, the J end by 10 bases, with 8 bases between. This CDR3 is built from 12 residues. Looked up from germline, CDR1 is SGHRS and CDR2 is YFSETQ. The CDR3 region has the DNA TGCGCCAGCAGCTTGGGGTTAGGAGAGCAGTTCTTC. This encodes CASSLGLGEQFF.

Only a few counts were recorded for this clone. The rearrangement joins TRBV19 to TRBJ2-5; D may correspond to TRBD1 or TRBD2 (5 bases each). The germline CDR1 and CDR2 sequences are LNHDA and SQIVND (reference sequence). The CDR3 is 12 residues long. Trimming shortened V by 4 bases and J by 5 bases, and 8 bases separated the two germline ends. CDR3 amino acids: CASSRGVETQYF. The CDR3 region has the DNA TGTGCCAGTAGTAGAGGGGTGGAGACCCAGTACTTC.

This rearrangement joins TRBV7-6 to TRBJ1-4; 7 positions agree with TRBD1. Germline assignment: CDR1 SGHVS and CDR2 FNYEAQ. Trimming cost V 6 bases and J 3 bases; bases outside gene matches: 7. This CDR3 is built from 15 residues. Here the CDR3 DNA reads TGTGCCAGCAGAAACCAGGGGGGATCTAATGAAAAACTGTTTTTT. This encodes CASRNQGGSNEKLFF. The full variable domain, with the rest looked up from reference TRBV7-6 and TRBJ1-4, is GAGVSQSPRYKVTKRGQDVALRCDPISGHVSLYWYRQALGQGPEFLTYFNYEAQQDKSGLPNDRFSAERPEGSISTLTIQRTEQRDSAMYRCASRNQGGSNEKLFFGSGTQLSVL.

This chain links TRBV5-1 with TRBJ2-7; unclear D gene. Germline lookup yields CDR1 SGHRS and CDR2 YFSETQ. The CDR3 has 14 amino acids. Trimming stripped 1 base from V and 0 bases from J, with 8 bases between. The CDR3 is CASSLPKSSYEQYF. CDR3 DNA: TGCGCCAGCAGCTTGCCTAAAAGCTCCTACGAGCAGTACTTC.

J is TRBJ1-5 and V is TRBV30; D unclear. CDR1 GTSNPN and CDR2 SVGIG come from the germline V gene (reference sequence). V gave up 2 bases and J gave up 4 bases, with 12 bases separating them. The CDR3 contains 14 residues. The CDR3: CAWSRGGSNQPQHF. As DNA, the CDR3 is TGTGCCTGGAGTCGAGGCGGGAGTAATCAGCCCCAGCATTTT.

A few counts support this clone. The chain uses TRBV7-9 and TRBJ2-6; 8 nucleotides match TRBD1. The trim removed 3 bases at V and 4 bases at J, leaving 11 bases unmatched. In germline, CDR1 is SEHNR, CDR2 FQNEAQ (reference sequence). CDR3 size: 18 residues. The CDR3 DNA sequence: TGTGCCAGCAGCTTTTCTGGACAGGGAGTATTCGGGGCCAACGTCCTGACTTTC. It encodes CASSFSGQGVFGANVLTF.

This clone was seen a few times. The chain links TRBV7-9 to TRBJ2-7; D is possibly TRBD1 (7 bases). Germline V gives CDR1 SEHNR, CDR2 FQNEAQ (reference sequence). Deletions cut 6 bases from V and 7 bases from J, with 25 bases between. This CDR3 comprises 16 residues. The CDR3 nucleotides are TGTGCCAGCAGGCCCGGAGGGGGCACTAGTTCGTATGAGCAGTACTTC. The encoded protein is CASRPGGGTSSYEQYF.

The rearrangement uses TRBV6-1 and TRBJ1-1; TRBD1 might be the D (6 bases). Germline CDR1 is MNHNS and CDR2 is SASEGT. The CDR3 runs to 15 residues. The V end was cut by 3 bases, the J end by 1 base, with 12 bases between. CDR3 region: CASSDTGKSNTEAFF. In DNA, the CDR3 is TGTGCCAGCAGTGATACAGGGAAATCGAACACTGAAGCTTTCTTT.

This sequence joins TRBV28 and TRBJ1-5; D call uncertain. Germline V gene sequence: CDR1 MDHEN, CDR2 SYDVKM. V was pared by 7 bases and J by 4 bases, with 14 bases between. There are 14 residues in the CDR3. The CDR3 loop is CASTLGQWNQPQHF. CDR3 coding DNA: TGTGCCAGCACCTTGGGCCAATGGAATCAGCCCCAGCATTTT. The whole variable domain, filled in from reference TRBV28 and TRBJ1-5, reads DVKVTQSSRYLVKRTGEKVFLECVQDMDHENMFWYRQDPGLGLRLIYFSYDVKMKEKGDIPEGYSVSREKKERFSLILESASTNQTSMYLCASTLGQWNQPQHFGDGTRLSIL.

This clone was recorded a few times. The chain links TRBV5-1 to TRBJ1-4; no firm D call. Trimming took off 2 bases at V and 0 bases at J, with 5 bases between the two ends. The germline V gene has CDR1 SGHRS and CDR2 YFSETQ. The CDR3 is made up of 14 amino acids. The CDR3 DNA reads TGCGCCAGCAGCTTAGAAGCAACTAATGAAAAACTGTTTTTT. Protein: CASSLEATNEKLFF.

The genes are TRBV6-1 and TRBJ1-1; TRBD1 aligns across 8 bases. The germline CDR1 and CDR2 sequences are MNHNS and SASEGT. J gave up 1 base and V 6 bases, and 1 base lay outside the gene matches. The CDR3 sequence is 13 residues long. The CDR3 loop is CASRGQANTEAFF. CDR3 bases: TGTGCCAGCAGGGGACAGGCGAACACTGAAGCTTTCTTT.

The V gene is TRBV27, the J gene TRBJ2-1; 9 nucleotides align to TRBD2. This CDR3 comprises 15 residues. Germline assignment: CDR1 MNHEY and CDR2 SMNVEV (reference sequence). The V and J ends lost 7 bases and 4 bases, in that order; junction bases with no gene match: 8. CDR3 residues: CASKGLAPGYNEQFF. As DNA, the CDR3 is TGTGCCAGCAAAGGACTAGCGCCAGGGTACAATGAGCAGTTCTTC.

This clone was observed a single time. The gene calls are TRBV6-5 and TRBJ2-2, with 7 positions matching TRBD2. The germline V gene encodes CDR1 MNHEY and CDR2 SVGAGI. The ends lost 5 bases at V and 2 bases at J; junction bases unmatched: 2. The CDR3 covers 14 residues. The CDR3 is CASSTGLNTGELFF. CDR3 DNA sequence: TGTGCCAGCAGTACGGGACTAAACACCGGGGAGCTGTTTTTT.

The chain joins TRBV6-5 to TRBJ1-1; D is unclear. In germline, CDR1 is MNHEY, CDR2 SVGAGI. Trimming took off 0 bases at V and 8 bases at J, with 16 bases between the two ends. This CDR3 contains 15 residues. This chain's CDR3 is CASSYSTTLMSEAFF. The DNA of the CDR3 is TGTGCCAGCAGTTACTCGACGACCCTCATGTCAGAAGCTTTCTTT.

The chain joins TRBV27 to TRBJ2-2, with D possibly being TRBD2 (6 bases). The CDR3 runs to 13 residues. V was trimmed by 8 bases and J by 1 base, leaving 8 bases between them. CDR1 and CDR2 (germline): MNHEY, SMNVEV (reference sequence). CDR3: CASGTWNTGELFF. In DNA form, the CDR3 reads TGTGCCAGCGGGACTTGGAACACCGGGGAGCTGTTTTTT.

This clone has more than one count but fewer than ten. V gene TRBV2 combines with J gene TRBJ2-5; D is perhaps TRBD1 (5 bases). Germline V CDR1 and CDR2: SNHLY, FYNNEI. The V and J ends lost 6 bases and 2 bases respectively, with 13 bases between them. The CDR3 is made up of 14 amino acids. CDR3 in DNA: TGTGCCAGCAGCGGGCTGACAGTACAAGAGACCCAGTACTTC. Amino acids: CASSGLTVQETQYF.

This clone has only a few counts. This rearrangement joins TRBV27 to TRBJ2-3; 9 nucleotides agree with TRBD1. V dropped 4 bases and J dropped 4; count of bases not matched to a gene: 15. The CDR3 spans 18 residues. Germline-derived CDR1 and CDR2 are MNHEY and SMNVEV (reference sequence). The CDR3 DNA reads TGTGCCAGCAGTTCCCCAGGGACAGGGCGACCACGGGCAGATACGCAGTATTTT. Translating gives CASSSPGTGRPRADTQYF.

In its sample, this clone was seen many times. The chain recombines TRBV18 with TRBJ1-5; D is ambiguous. The germline V gene encodes CDR1 KGHSH and CDR2 LQKENI. V lost 5 bases to trimming and J lost 4 bases, with 9 bases between them. The CDR3 is 13 residues long. DNA of the CDR3: TGTGCCAGCTCAACCGGAGCGAATCAGCCCCAGCATTTT. It codes for CASSTGANQPQHF. Full variable domain (remainder filled in from reference TRBV18 and TRBJ1-5): NAGVMQNPRHLVRRRGQEARLRCSPMKGHSHVYWYRQLPEEGLKFMVYLQKENIIDESGMPKERFSAEFPKEGPSILRIQQVVRGDSAAYFCASSTGANQPQHFGDGTRLSIL.

The chain links TRBV30 to TRBJ2-1; tentatively, D is TRBD2 (7 bases). Germline V lookup: CDR1 GTSNPN, CDR2 SVGIG (reference sequence). Trimming removed 3 bases at V and 7 bases at J, with 10 bases between. CDR3 length: 12 amino acids. Written as DNA, the CDR3 is TGTGCCTGGAGCGGGGGGCCTAATGAGCAGTTCTTC. Translation gives CAWSGGPNEQFF.

V gene TRBV18 combines with J gene TRBJ2-1, with 8 nucleotides matching TRBD1. Trimming cost V 5 bases and J 3 bases; bases outside gene matches: 9. Germline V gene sequence: CDR1 KGHSH, CDR2 LQKENI. CDR3 length: 16 amino acids. CDR3 residues: CASSREGQGFYNEQFF. The CDR3 DNA is TGTGCCAGCTCAAGAGAAGGACAGGGTTTCTACAATGAGCAGTTCTTC.

The chain combines TRBV5-1 with TRBJ2-5, with 12 bases identical to TRBD2. The CDR3 totals 16 residues. Germline CDR1 SGHRS, CDR2 YFSETQ. With 4 bases clipped from V and 5 bases from J, the junction kept 9 bases outside the gene matches. This CDR3 reads CASSIRLAGAGETQYF. The CDR3 bases are TGCGCCAGCAGCATAAGACTAGCGGGAGCTGGGGAGACCCAGTACTTC.

V and J are TRBV30 and TRBJ1-5; no definite D call. V shed 0 bases and J shed 0 bases, with 18 bases lying between them. The CDR3 is 18 amino acids. Germline V gene sequence: CDR1 GTSNPN, CDR2 SVGIG (reference sequence). The CDR3 DNA reads TGTGCCTGGAGTGTAAGTGGAGGTGGCCCCTATAGCAATCAGCCCCAGCATTTT. It yields the protein CAWSVSGGGPYSNQPQHF.

This clone has a handful of counts. The chain links TRBV30 to TRBJ1-3, with D unclear. This CDR3 has 13 residues. Germline V gene lookup returns CDR1 GTSNPN and CDR2 SVGIG (reference sequence). V lost 3 bases and J 0 bases, leaving 6 bases between the germline ends. The chain's CDR3 is CAWRQTSGNTIYF. For the CDR3, the DNA is TGTGCCTGGAGACAAACCTCTGGAAACACCATATATTTT. Full variable domain (remainder filled in from reference TRBV30 and TRBJ1-3): SQTIHQWPATLVQPVGSPLSLECTVEGTSNPNLYWYRQAAGRGLQLLFYSVGIGQISSEVPQNLSASRPQDRQFILSSKKLLLSDSGFYLCAWRQTSGNTIYFGEGSWLTVV.

This clone was counted between two and nine times. CDR3: CASSIGRVVSTTYNEQFF. The CDR3, as DNA: TGTGCCAGTAGTATCGGCAGGGTGGTTTCAACAACCTACAATGAGCAGTTCTTC. The rearrangement uses TRBV19 and TRBJ2-1, with a tentative D call TRBD1 (5 bases). V was cut by 3 bases and J by 2 bases, with 20 bases left in between. The length of the CDR3 is 18 residues. Germline values: CDR1 LNHDA, CDR2 SQIVND (reference sequence).

This chain joins TRBV7-9 and TRBJ1-1; TRBD1 is a possible D gene (6 bases). Germline lookup yields CDR1 SEHNR and CDR2 FQNEAQ (reference sequence). The germline V and J ends were trimmed by 5 bases and 10 bases, with 17 bases remaining between them. The CDR3 consists of 13 residues. The CDR3 nucleotides read TGTGCCAGCAGCCACGGACAGCGGCGAGCAGCTTTCTTT. It specifies CASSHGQRRAAFF.

This clone was picked up a small number of times. The chain employs TRBV6-5 and TRBJ2-3, with D perhaps matching TRBD2 (5 bases). CDR1 is MNHEY, CDR2 SVGAGI, per germline. V dropped 7 bases and J dropped 4 bases, with 12 bases sitting between them. The CDR3 runs 13 residues. CDR3 bases: TGTGCCAGCACCCCGGGGTCCTCAGATACGCAGTATTTT. Translation: CASTPGSSDTQYF.

The chain recombines TRBV29-1 with TRBJ1-1; 9 bases line up with TRBD1. This CDR3 spans 12 amino acids. Germline V gene data show CDR1 as SQVTM and CDR2 as ANQGSEA. Trimming removed 7 bases from V and 5 bases from J; junction bases left unmatched: 5. In nucleotides, the CDR3 is TGCAGCGCCAATGGACAGGGGACTGAAGCTTTCTTT. Translated, it gives CSANGQGTEAFF. Complete variable domain (other parts from reference TRBV29-1 and TRBJ1-1): SAVISQKPSRDICQRGTSLTIQCQVDSQVTMMFWYRQQPGQSLTLIATANQGSEATYESGFVIDKFPISRPNLTFSTLTVSNMSPEDSSIYLCSANGQGTEAFFGQGTRLTVV.